These 25 T cell receptor beta chains share one sample of origin, sequenced in a study of cytomegalovirus exposure and HLA in healthy donors. The PCR was carried out with 60 Vbeta primers and 13 Jbeta primers. Profiling relied on immunoSEQ multiplex PCR, and the TCRdb table lists in-frame clones only, not all of them. The data show about 130,000 clones, around 67% seen once. Specimen: PBMCs. These receptors were collected from a man aged 18-30 years in good health and CMV-seropositive.

There are many counts of this clone. V and J are TRBV27 and TRBJ1-3; 10 nucleotides line up with TRBD1. V dropped 3 bases and J dropped 0; count of bases not matched to a gene: 23. CDR1 is MNHEY and CDR2 is SMNVEV in the germline V gene (reference sequence). CDR3 size: 23 residues. CDR3 loop: CASSLIRDRGLKISVRSGNTIYF. The CDR3 DNA reads TGTGCCAGCAGTTTGATCCGGGACAGGGGTCTGAAGATTTCCGTTCGCTCTGGAAACACCATATATTTT.

This chain uses TRBV15 with TRBJ1-5; a weak D match, TRBD1 (5 bases). Germline V gives CDR1 LNHNV, CDR2 YYDKDF (reference sequence). The CDR3 covers 15 residues. V was shortened by 1 base and J by 4 bases, with 11 bases between the two germline ends. CDR3: CATSRAGQGNQPQHF. The DNA of the CDR3 is TGTGCCACCAGCAGAGCCGGCCAGGGTAATCAGCCCCAGCATTTT.

The chain employs TRBV5-1 and TRBJ2-7; TRBD1 agrees at 10 bases. Germline-derived CDR1 and CDR2 are SGHRS and YFSETQ. V lost 5 bases, J lost 9 bases, and 20 bases stayed unmatched. The CDR3 is 17 residues long. The CDR3: CASSRYPGQGFSFGQYF. The CDR3 coding sequence is TGCGCCAGCAGTCGTTATCCGGGACAGGGGTTTTCCTTTGGGCAGTACTTC.

This clone was recorded only once. The rearrangement uses TRBV6-1 and TRBJ2-7, with D perhaps matching TRBD1 (5 bases). This CDR3 comprises 15 residues. CDR1 and CDR2 (germline): MNHNS, SASEGT. Trimming removed 1 base from V and 3 bases from J, with 13 bases in between. The CDR3 DNA sequence: TGTGCCAGCAGTGAAGGGGGCTACAGCCTCTACGAGCAGTACTTC. Its protein is CASSEGGYSLYEQYF.

J is TRBJ2-7 and V is TRBV7-2; a weak D match, TRBD2 (6 bases). Trimming shortened V by 1 base and J by 4 bases, and 17 bases separated the two germline ends. The length of the CDR3 is 16 residues. From germline, CDR1 is SGHTA and CDR2 FQGNSA. The CDR3 spells CASSLVAGPGGYEQYF. CDR3 nucleotide sequence: TGTGCCAGCAGCTTAGTCGCGGGGCCTGGAGGATACGAGCAGTACTTC.

This rearrangement joins TRBV7-6 to TRBJ2-7, with 7 bases identical to TRBD2. Germline CDR1 reads SGHVS; CDR2 reads FNYEAQ. The CDR3 spans 17 residues. V dropped 1 base and J dropped 1; count of bases not matched to a gene: 10. This CDR3 reads CASSLDVRGSYSYEQYF. The CDR3 coding sequence is TGTGCCAGCAGCTTAGATGTCCGCGGGAGTTATTCCTACGAGCAGTACTTC.

The rearrangement joins TRBV28 to TRBJ1-4; D uncertain. Deletions cut 3 bases from V and 1 base from J, with 9 bases between. The germline gives CDR1 MDHEN, CDR2 SYDVKM. The CDR3 has 15 residues. In DNA form, the CDR3 reads TGTGCCAGCAGTTTGGGGAGACAAACTAATGAAAAACTGTTTTTT. It yields the protein CASSLGRQTNEKLFF.

The gene calls are TRBV30 and TRBJ1-1, with TRBD1 identical over 8 bases. V shed 4 bases, J shed 0 bases, and the junction held 7 bases outside the gene matches. Germline lookup yields CDR1 GTSNPN and CDR2 SVGIG (reference sequence). This CDR3 has 15 amino acids. Here the CDR3 reads CAWKGQGGVNTEAFF. The CDR3 region has the DNA TGTGCCTGGAAAGGACAGGGCGGGGTGAACACTGAAGCTTTCTTT.

This clone was detected a few times. The V gene is TRBV19, the J gene TRBJ1-5, with 8 bases aligning to TRBD1. Germline V gene lookup returns CDR1 LNHDA and CDR2 SQIVND (reference sequence). The CDR3 is 15 residues long. The trim removed 0 bases at V and 2 bases at J, leaving 0 bases unmatched. The CDR3 here is CASSIEGQGNQPQHF. In DNA, the CDR3 is TGTGCCAGTAGTATAGAGGGACAGGGCAATCAGCCCCAGCATTTT.

This clone was detected only a few times. This chain connects TRBV5-5 to TRBJ1-3; D gene unclear. The CDR3 consists of 14 residues. V was pared by 3 bases and J by 1 base, with 8 bases between. From germline, CDR1 is SGHKS and CDR2 YYEKEE (reference sequence). CDR3 sequence: CASSSLYSGNTIYF. The CDR3 region has the DNA TGTGCCAGCAGCTCCTTATATTCTGGAAACACCATATATTTT.

V is TRBV7-2 and J is TRBJ2-6; maybe TRBD1 (5 bases). Germline CDR1 is SGHTA and CDR2 is FQGNSA. CDR3 length equals 17 residues. The germline V and J ends were trimmed by 5 bases and 4 bases, with 18 bases remaining between them. CDR3 coding DNA: TGTGCCAGCAGCCGTAGGGGCCAGGGAACAGGGGCCAACGTCCTGACTTTC. This sequence encodes CASSRRGQGTGANVLTF.

The chain uses TRBV18 and TRBJ1-3; no clear D. V dropped 3 bases and J dropped 3 bases, with 12 bases sitting between them. From germline, CDR1 is KGHSH and CDR2 LQKENI. The CDR3 is 15 amino acids. CDR3 amino acids: CASSPVAVFGNTIYF. Here the CDR3 DNA reads TGTGCCAGCTCACCCGTGGCTGTTTTTGGAAACACCATATATTTT.

In nucleotides, the CDR3 is TGTGCCAGCAGCCCGGGACAGACGTTCTACGAGCAGTACTTC. Translating gives CASSPGQTFYEQYF. The chain links TRBV9 to TRBJ2-7; 7 bases are a match to TRBD1. Unmatched junction bases numbered 7, after V lost 4 bases and J lost 3 bases. Germline CDR1 is SGDLS and CDR2 is YYNGEE. CDR3 length equals 14 residues. The complete variable domain, with remaining parts taken from reference TRBV9 and TRBJ2-7, reads DSGVTQTPKHLITATGQRVTLRCSPRSGDLSVYWYQQSLDQGLQFLIQYYNGEERAKGNILERFSAQQFPDLHSELNLSSLELGDSALYFCASSPGQTFYEQYFGPGTRLTVT.

This rearrangement joins TRBV19 to TRBJ2-1; 12 bases are shared with TRBD2. Germline V gene lookup returns CDR1 LNHDA and CDR2 SQIVND (reference sequence). The CDR3 sequence is 17 residues long. The trim removed 2 bases at V and 7 bases at J, leaving 9 bases unmatched. This chain's CDR3 is CASSILLAGGPGNEQFF. In DNA form, the CDR3 reads TGTGCCAGTAGTATACTCCTAGCGGGAGGGCCCGGAAATGAGCAGTTCTTC.

The gene calls are TRBV7-9 and TRBJ2-7; 8 positions match TRBD1. Losses at the gene ends were 5 bases for V and 10 bases for J; bases not matched to a gene: 4. Germline values: CDR1 SEHNR, CDR2 FQNEAQ (reference sequence). This CDR3 has 11 amino acids. The CDR3 bases are TGTGCCAGCAGCCGGGGACAGGATCAGTACTTC. Its translation: CASSRGQDQYF.

The chain links TRBV5-1 to TRBJ1-1, with 12 bases fitting TRBD1. Trimming removed 4 bases from V and 0 bases from J; junction bases left unmatched: 10. CDR3 length: 18 amino acids. The germline CDR1 and CDR2 sequences are SGHRS and YFSETQ. DNA for the CDR3: TGCGCCAGCAGCGCTGGCCGGGACAGGGGGCTCTTGAACACTGAAGCTTTCTTT. The encoded protein is CASSAGRDRGLLNTEAFF.

The chain uses TRBV6-1 and TRBJ1-2; 8 nucleotides line up with TRBD1. The CDR3 consists of 14 residues. V trimming: 6 bases; J trimming: 8 bases; junction bases outside the gene matches: 11. Germline assignment: CDR1 MNHNS and CDR2 SASEGT. CDR3 nucleotides: TGTGCCAGCAGCACAGGGGGATCAAGGCCGGGCTACACCTTC. Its protein product is CASSTGGSRPGYTF.

This sequence joins TRBV14 and TRBJ1-2; tentative D call: TRBD1 (5 bases). Between the trimmed V and J ends, which lost 3 bases and 6 bases, there was a span of 14 bases. Germline CDR1 is SGHDN and CDR2 is FVKESK. CDR3 length: 14 amino acids. CDR3 nucleotide sequence: TGTGCCAGCAGCCAGACGATGACAGAGGATGGCTACACCTTC. It is translated as CASSQTMTEDGYTF.

This clone was seen once. This chain uses TRBV19 with TRBJ1-2; the match to TRBD1 covers 7 bases. V trimming: 5 bases; J trimming: 4 bases; junction bases outside the gene matches: 13. Germline V gene sequence: CDR1 LNHDA, CDR2 SQIVND (reference sequence). The CDR3 loop spans 16 amino acids. CDR3 protein: CASSEGGGPRGYGYTF. DNA for the CDR3: TGTGCCAGTAGTGAAGGAGGGGGCCCTCGGGGCTATGGCTACACCTTC.

The chain employs TRBV30 and TRBJ1-2; 7 nucleotides match TRBD1. V dropped 4 bases and J dropped 3; count of bases not matched to a gene: 5. Per the germline V gene, CDR1 is GTSNPN and CDR2 is SVGIG (reference sequence). CDR3 size: 13 residues. The CDR3 sequence is CAWKRGPDYGYTF. The DNA of the CDR3 is TGTGCCTGGAAGAGGGGGCCCGACTATGGCTACACCTTC.

The chain carries TRBV2 and TRBJ2-5; TRBD2 matches at 11 bases. The length of the CDR3 is 15 residues. The germline V gene has CDR1 SNHLY and CDR2 FYNNEI. The junction had 7 bases not matched to a gene; V was cut back by 6 bases and J by 4 bases. The CDR3 reads CASSPSLAGGETQYF. As DNA, the CDR3 is TGTGCCAGCAGCCCAAGTCTAGCGGGGGGAGAGACCCAGTACTTC.

Here the CDR3 reads CASSQADSSGEKLFF. The CDR3 region has the DNA TGTGCCAGCAGCCAAGCGGATTCGTCGGGTGAAAAACTGTTTTTT. The chain has TRBV4-2 and TRBJ1-4; no firm D call. Deletions cut 1 base from V and 7 bases from J, with 13 bases between. The V gene's germline CDR1 is LGHNA and CDR2 YNFKEQ. The CDR3 spans 15 residues.

The V gene is TRBV19, the J gene TRBJ2-7, with a possible D match to TRBD1 (6 bases). V lost 5 bases and J lost 3, with 11 bases in between. The CDR3 consists of 13 residues. Germline V gene data show CDR1 as LNHDA and CDR2 as SQIVND (reference sequence). The CDR3 DNA follows: TGTGCCAGTAGTCTGAACAGGGACTACGAGCAGTACTTC. Its protein is CASSLNRDYEQYF.

This sequence joins TRBV27 and TRBJ1-2, with a weak D call TRBD1 (6 bases). CDR1 is MNHEY and CDR2 is SMNVEV in the germline V gene (reference sequence). The CDR3 spans 16 residues. Trimming took 6 bases from V and 4 from J, leaving 21 bases between them. The CDR3 loop is CASRAMGQGLSYGYTF. As DNA, the CDR3 is TGTGCCAGCAGGGCGATGGGCCAGGGGCTCAGCTATGGCTACACCTTC.

This rearrangement joins TRBV9 to TRBJ2-3; the match to TRBD1 covers 8 bases. This CDR3 has 15 residues. After removal of 6 bases from V and 0 bases from J, the junction contained 6 bases not matched to a gene. Germline V gene lookup returns CDR1 SGDLS and CDR2 YYNGEE. The CDR3 nucleotides are TGTGCCAGCACCCGGACAGGGACGAGCACAGATACGCAGTATTTT. Translation gives CASTRTGTSTDTQYF.